This T cell receptor beta chain is drawn from a study of identical twins. This clonotype was seen a few times. Its antigen is unidentified. TCRdb reprocessed the 5' RACE reads with MiXCR, giving one entry per CDR3 protein. In the table there are about 240,000 distinct CDR3 sequences, approximately 10% of which are singletons. Overall study findings and caveats: There was an excess of low generation probability in the out-of-frame alpha sequences that twins shared. The study reached conclusions through statistical analysis that was cross-sectional, not following the same donors.

V was trimmed by 1 base and J by 2 bases, leaving 9 bases between them. There are 14 residues in the CDR3. Germline assignment: CDR1 SGHTA and CDR2 FQGNSA. The sequence came from a man in his fifties in good health. The chain links TRBV7-2 to TRBJ2-7; tentatively, D is TRBD2 (6 bases). The material sequenced was memory T cells sorted from blood. The CDR3 reads CASSLEGGAYEQYF. The CDR3 coding sequence is TGTGCCAGCAGCTTAGAGGGCGGGGCCTACGAGCAGTACTTC.